This T cell receptor beta chain was recorded in a study of cytomegalovirus exposure and HLA in healthy donors. Per germline, CDR1 LNHDA and CDR2 SQIVND (reference sequence). There are 15 residues in the CDR3. After removal of 6 bases from V and 5 bases from J, the junction contained 11 bases not matched to a gene. Study findings and constraints: It was taken for granted in presence/absence analyses that sequencing depth across donors was roughly uniform. A later analysis linked a missense DCLRE1C variant to TCR beta V- and J-gene trimming. A list of 150 or so TCR beta chains associated with cytomegalovirus was given.

The PCR contained 60 Vbeta and 13 Jbeta primers. The data were produced by immunoSEQ multiplex PCR, yet TCRdb's version contains in-frame clones alone and is incomplete. The sample contains roughly 100,000 clones, over 65% of which appear only once. In regard to this clone: The target antigen is unknown.

This clonotype was sampled from a woman aged 40-49 years in good health and CMV-seronegative. Sequencing was performed on PBMCs. The chain employs TRBV19 and TRBJ1-2; 8 bases align to TRBD1. CDR3 amino acids: CASSPGPGGAYGYTF. The CDR3 DNA sequence: TGTGCCAGTAGCCCCGGCCCAGGGGGCGCGTATGGCTACACCTTC.